Following are 5 T cell receptor beta chains from one sample sequenced in a study of blood T cell repertoires in COVID-19. Measured with immunoSEQ multiplex PCR; TCRdb has only the in-frame clones, and not every one. The table has about 260,000 clones, approximately 86% seen once. Material: peripheral blood. These receptors were taken from a man aged 40-55 years with active or convalescent COVID-19.

This chain uses TRBV28 with TRBJ2-1; TRBD1 might be the D (6 bases). The CDR3 consists of 13 residues. V dropped 7 bases and J dropped 6 bases, with 13 bases sitting between them. Germline CDR1 reads MDHEN; CDR2 reads SYDVKM. The CDR3 reads CASISQGGNEQFF. DNA of the CDR3: TGTGCCAGCATTTCACAGGGTGGCAATGAGCAGTTCTTC.

V gene TRBV7-9 combines with J gene TRBJ1-2; D is perhaps TRBD1 (6 bases). CDR1 and CDR2 from the germline V gene are SEHNR and FQNEAQ (reference sequence). V lost 5 bases to trimming and J lost 5 bases, with 12 bases between them. This CDR3 has 13 amino acids. The CDR3 bases are TGTGCCAGCAGCCAACAGGGACGGTATGGCTACACCTTC. Its translation: CASSQQGRYGYTF.

The chain joins TRBV12-3 or TRBV12-4 to TRBJ1-1; TRBD1 might be the D (5 bases). V was clipped by 6 bases and J by 3 bases, with 11 bases between them. CDR3 length equals 13 residues. The CDR3 is CASRLTAYTEAFF. CDR3 coding DNA: TGTGCCAGCAGATTGACAGCTTACACTGAAGCTTTCTTT.

This chain uses TRBV18 with TRBJ1-1; D is unclear. V was pared by 3 bases and J by 0 bases, with 5 bases between. The germline V gene encodes CDR1 KGHSH and CDR2 LQKENI. The CDR3 is 13 amino acids. The CDR3 DNA follows: TGTGCCAGCTCACCCTCTATGAACACTGAAGCTTTCTTT. Residues: CASSPSMNTEAFF. Combining the CDR3 with reference TRBV18 and TRBJ1-1 gives the whole variable domain NAGVMQNPRHLVRRRGQEARLRCSPMKGHSHVYWYRQLPEEGLKFMVYLQKENIIDESGMPKERFSAEFPKEGPSILRIQQVVRGDSAAYFCASSPSMNTEAFFGQGTRLTVV.

The V gene is TRBV4-1, the J gene TRBJ2-1; D might be TRBD1 (5 bases). V was shortened by 0 bases and J by 6 bases, with 15 bases between the two germline ends. This CDR3 region has 16 residues. From germline, CDR1 is MGHRA and CDR2 YSYEKL. This chain's CDR3 is CASSQELGQVINEQFF. The CDR3 DNA reads TGCGCCAGCAGCCAAGAACTCGGACAAGTAATCAATGAGCAGTTCTTC.